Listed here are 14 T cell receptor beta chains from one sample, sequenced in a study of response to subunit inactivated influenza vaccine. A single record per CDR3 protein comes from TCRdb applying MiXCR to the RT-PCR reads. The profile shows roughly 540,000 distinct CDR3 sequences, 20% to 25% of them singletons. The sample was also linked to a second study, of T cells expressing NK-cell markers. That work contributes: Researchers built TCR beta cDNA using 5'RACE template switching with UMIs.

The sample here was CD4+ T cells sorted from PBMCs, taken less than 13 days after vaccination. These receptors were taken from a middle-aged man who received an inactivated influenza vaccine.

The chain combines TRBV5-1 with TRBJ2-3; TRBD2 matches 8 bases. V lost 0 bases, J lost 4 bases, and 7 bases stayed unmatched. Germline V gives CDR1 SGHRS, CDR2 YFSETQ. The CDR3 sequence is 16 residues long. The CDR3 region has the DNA TGCGCCAGCAGCTTGGCTGAGAGCGGGAGACCAGATACGCAGTATTTT. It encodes CASSLAESGRPDTQYF.

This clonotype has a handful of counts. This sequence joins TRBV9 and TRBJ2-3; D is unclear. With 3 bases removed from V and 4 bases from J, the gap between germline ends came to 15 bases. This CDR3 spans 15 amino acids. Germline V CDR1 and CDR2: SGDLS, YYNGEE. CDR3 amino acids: CASSAEATNPDTQYF. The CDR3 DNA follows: TGTGCCAGCAGCGCCGAAGCAACTAACCCAGATACGCAGTATTTT. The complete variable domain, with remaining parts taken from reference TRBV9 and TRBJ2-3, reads DSGVTQTPKHLITATGQRVTLRCSPRSGDLSVYWYQQSLDQGLQFLIQYYNGEERAKGNILERFSAQQFPDLHSELNLSSLELGDSALYFCASSAEATNPDTQYFGPGTRLTVL.

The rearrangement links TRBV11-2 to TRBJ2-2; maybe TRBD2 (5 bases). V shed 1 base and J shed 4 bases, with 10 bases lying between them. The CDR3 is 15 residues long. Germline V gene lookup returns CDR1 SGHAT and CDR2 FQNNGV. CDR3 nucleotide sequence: TGTGCCAGCAGCTTAGTTCCCCTAGCCACCGGGGAGCTGTTTTTT. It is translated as CASSLVPLATGELFF.

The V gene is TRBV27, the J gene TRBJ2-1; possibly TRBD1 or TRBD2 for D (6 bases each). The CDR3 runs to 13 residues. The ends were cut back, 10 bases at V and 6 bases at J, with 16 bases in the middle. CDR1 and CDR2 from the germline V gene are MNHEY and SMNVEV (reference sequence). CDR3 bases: TGTGCCACCCTAAGGCCGGGGGCCAATGAGCAGTTCTTC. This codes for CATLRPGANEQFF.

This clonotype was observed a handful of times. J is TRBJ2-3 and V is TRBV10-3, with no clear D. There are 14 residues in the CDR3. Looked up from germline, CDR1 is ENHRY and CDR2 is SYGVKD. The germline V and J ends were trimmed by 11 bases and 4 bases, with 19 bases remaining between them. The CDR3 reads CASGRAAGADTQYF. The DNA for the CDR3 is TGTGCCTCAGGTCGGGCCGCTGGAGCAGATACGCAGTATTTT.

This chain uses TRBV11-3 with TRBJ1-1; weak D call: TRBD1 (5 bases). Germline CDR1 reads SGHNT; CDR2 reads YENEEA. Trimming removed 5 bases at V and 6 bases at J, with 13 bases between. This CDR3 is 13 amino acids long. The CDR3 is CASSRDSLSEAFF. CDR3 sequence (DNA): TGTGCCAGCAGCCGGGACTCGCTGTCTGAAGCTTTCTTT.

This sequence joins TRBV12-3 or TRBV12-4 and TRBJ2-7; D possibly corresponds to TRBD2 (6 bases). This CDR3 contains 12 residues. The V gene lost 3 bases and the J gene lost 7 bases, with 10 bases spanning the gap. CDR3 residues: CASSFAGREQYF. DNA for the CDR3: TGTGCCAGCAGTTTCGCGGGGAGGGAGCAGTACTTC.

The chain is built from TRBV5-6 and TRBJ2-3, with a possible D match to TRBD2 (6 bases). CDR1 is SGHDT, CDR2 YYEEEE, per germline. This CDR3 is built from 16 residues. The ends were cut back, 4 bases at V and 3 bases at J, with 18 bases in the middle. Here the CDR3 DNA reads TGTGCCAGCAGCGACAACGGGAGAACTATTACAGATACGCAGTATTTT. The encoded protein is CASSDNGRTITDTQYF.

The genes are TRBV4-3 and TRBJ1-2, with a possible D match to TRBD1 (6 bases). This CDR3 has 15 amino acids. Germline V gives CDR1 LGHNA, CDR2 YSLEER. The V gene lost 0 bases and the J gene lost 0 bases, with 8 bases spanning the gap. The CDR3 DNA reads TGCGCCAGCAGCCAAGATTGGACAGCTAACTATGGCTACACCTTC. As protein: CASSQDWTANYGYTF.

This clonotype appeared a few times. This chain's CDR3 is CASSIGLAGVFEQFF. DNA for the CDR3: TGTGCCAGCTCAATAGGACTAGCGGGAGTCTTTGAGCAGTTCTTC. The chain uses TRBV18 and TRBJ2-1, with 13 nucleotides matching TRBD2. Germline lookup yields CDR1 KGHSH and CDR2 LQKENI. The CDR3 is 15 residues long. V lost 5 bases to trimming and J lost 9 bases; unmatched junction nucleotides: 7.

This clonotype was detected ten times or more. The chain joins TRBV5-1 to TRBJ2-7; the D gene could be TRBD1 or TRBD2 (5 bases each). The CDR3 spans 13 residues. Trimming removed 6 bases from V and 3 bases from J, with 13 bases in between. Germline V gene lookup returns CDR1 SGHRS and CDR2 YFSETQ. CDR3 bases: TGCGCCAGCAACCGGGACGGATACTACGAGCAGTACTTC. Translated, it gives CASNRDGYYEQYF.

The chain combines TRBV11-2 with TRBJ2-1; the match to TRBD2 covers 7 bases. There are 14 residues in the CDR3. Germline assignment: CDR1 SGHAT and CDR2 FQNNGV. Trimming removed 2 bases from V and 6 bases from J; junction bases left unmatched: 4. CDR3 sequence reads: CASSLNTGGNEQFF. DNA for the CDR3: TGTGCCAGCAGCTTAAATACGGGGGGCAATGAGCAGTTCTTC.

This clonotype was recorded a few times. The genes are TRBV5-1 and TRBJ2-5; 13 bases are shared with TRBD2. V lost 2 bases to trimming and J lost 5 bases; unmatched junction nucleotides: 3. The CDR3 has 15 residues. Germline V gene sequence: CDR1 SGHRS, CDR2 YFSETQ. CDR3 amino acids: CASSFRTSGSETQYF. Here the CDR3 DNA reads TGCGCCAGCAGCTTTCGGACTAGCGGGAGTGAGACCCAGTACTTC. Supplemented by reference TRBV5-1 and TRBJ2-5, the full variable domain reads KAGVTQTPRYLIKTRGQQVTLSCSPISGHRSVSWYQQTPGQGLQFLFEYFSETQRNKGNFPGRFSGRQFSNSRSEMNVSTLELGDSALYLCASSFRTSGSETQYFGPGTRLLVL.

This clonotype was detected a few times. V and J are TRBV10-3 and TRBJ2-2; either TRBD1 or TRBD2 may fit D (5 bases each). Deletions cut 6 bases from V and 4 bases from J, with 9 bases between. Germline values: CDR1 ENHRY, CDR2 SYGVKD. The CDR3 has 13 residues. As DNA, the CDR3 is TGTGCCATCAGCGGGACCGGCACCGGGGAGCTGTTTTTT. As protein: CAISGTGTGELFF.